These 5 T cell receptor beta chains originate from one sample sequenced in a study of cytomegalovirus exposure and HLA in healthy donors. A multiplex PCR was run with 60 Vbeta primers and 13 Jbeta primers. Only in-frame clones appear in the TCRdb table, and some are missing; sequencing was by immunoSEQ multiplex PCR. The sample lists around 210,000 clones, approximately 81% occurring once. Sequences were obtained from PBMCs. All receptors come from a girl aged 2 to 9 in good health and CMV-seronegative.

In the case of this clone: The DNA is left out, because the CDR3 cannot be placed on it with certainty; the CDR3 is given as TCRdb lists it. V and J are TRBV25-1 and TRBJ2-5; TRBD2 is taken as the D call from the table, unchecked against the DNA. Germline CDR1 reads MGHDK; CDR2 reads SYGVNS. The CDR3 length is 12 residues, termini included. CDR3 sequence: CASSLFGEEQYF.

The chain links TRBV27 to TRBJ2-7; TRBD1 might be the D (6 bases). This CDR3 has 16 residues. Deletions cut 2 bases from V and 0 bases from J, with 14 bases between. Per the germline V gene, CDR1 is MNHEY and CDR2 is SMNVEV (reference sequence). The CDR3 DNA reads TGTGCCAGCAGTTTAGCCCGACAGGTTAGCTCCTACGAGCAGTACTTC. Translation: CASSLARQVSSYEQYF.

The J gene is TRBJ1-2, the V gene TRBV7-9, with D possibly being TRBD1 (5 bases). The germline V gene has CDR1 SEHNR and CDR2 FQNEAQ (reference sequence). The V gene lost 6 bases and the J gene lost 6 bases, with 17 bases spanning the gap. CDR3 length: 14 amino acids. This CDR3 reads CASSLAGVGDGYTF. CDR3 coding DNA: TGTGCCAGCAGTTTGGCCGGAGTAGGGGATGGCTACACCTTC.

In its sample, this clone was seen once. The chain links TRBV5-6 to TRBJ2-7, with TRBD1 matching 9 bases. CDR3 length: 17 amino acids. The J segment lost 3 bases and the V segment lost 3 bases, leaving 13 bases of the junction unmatched. Germline CDR1 reads SGHDT; CDR2 reads YYEEEE. Here the CDR3 DNA reads TGTGCCAGCAGCTGGACCGGGACAGGGATACGAGGCTACGAGCAGTACTTC. Protein: CASSWTGTGIRGYEQYF.

The CDR3 loop is CASSMPVSSGANVLTF. In DNA form, the CDR3 reads TGTGCCAGTAGTATGCCGGTTAGCTCTGGGGCCAACGTCCTGACTTTC. The chain joins TRBV19 to TRBJ2-6; D unclear. The CDR3 totals 16 residues. V was shortened by 3 bases and J by 0 bases, with 9 bases between the two germline ends. Germline CDR1 is LNHDA and CDR2 is SQIVND (reference sequence).